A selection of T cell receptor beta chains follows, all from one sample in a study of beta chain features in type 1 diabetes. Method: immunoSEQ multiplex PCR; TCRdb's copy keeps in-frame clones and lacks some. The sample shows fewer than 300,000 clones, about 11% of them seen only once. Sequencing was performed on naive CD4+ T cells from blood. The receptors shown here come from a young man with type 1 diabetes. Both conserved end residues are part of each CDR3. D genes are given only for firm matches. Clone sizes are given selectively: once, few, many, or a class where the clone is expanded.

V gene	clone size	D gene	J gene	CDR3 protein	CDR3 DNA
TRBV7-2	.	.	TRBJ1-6	CASTDAVWSPLHF	TGTGCCAGCACTGATGCGGTATGGTCACCCCTCCACTTT
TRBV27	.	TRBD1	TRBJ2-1	CASSWGQGYTYNEQFF	TGTGCCAGCAGTTGGGGACAGGGGTACACCTACAATGAGCAGTTCTTC
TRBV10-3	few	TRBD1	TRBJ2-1	CAISEWGTGAGNEQFF	TGTGCCATCAGTGAATGGGGGACAGGGGCAGGAAATGAGCAGTTCTTC
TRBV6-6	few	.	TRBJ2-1	CASLPTSPYNEQFF	TGTGCCAGCCTCCCCACTAGCCCCTACAATGAGCAGTTCTTC
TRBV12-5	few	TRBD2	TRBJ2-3	CASGLVGSGGSTDTQYF	TGTGCTAGTGGTTTGGTCGGAAGCGGGGGGAGCACAGATACGCAGTATTTT
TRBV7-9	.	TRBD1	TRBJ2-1	CASSFFRDRRNNEQFF	TGTGCCAGCAGCTTTTTCCGGGACAGGCGTAACAATGAGCAGTTCTTC
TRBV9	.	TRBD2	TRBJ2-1	CASSRTAGVYNEQFF	TGTGCCAGCAGCCGCACGGCGGGGGTTTACAATGAGCAGTTCTTC
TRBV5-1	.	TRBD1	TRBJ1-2	CASSLVGQGEGGYTF	TGCGCCAGCAGCTTGGTCGGACAGGGCGAGGGTGGCTACACCTTC
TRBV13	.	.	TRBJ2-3	CASSRTGEGDTQYF	TGTGCCAGCAGCCGGACTGGAGAGGGAGATACGCAGTATTTT
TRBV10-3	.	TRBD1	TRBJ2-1	CAITDRERNEQFF	TGTGCCATCACGGACAGGGAACGGAATGAGCAGTTCTTC
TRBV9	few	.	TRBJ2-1	CASSTTPTSDNEQFF	TGTGCCAGCAGCACCACACCGACTAGTGACAATGAGCAGTTCTTC
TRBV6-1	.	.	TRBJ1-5	CASSGQSNQPQHF	TGTGCCAGCAGCGGACAAAGCAATCAGCCCCAGCATTTT
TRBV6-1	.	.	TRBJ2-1	CASSEALYNEQFF	TGTGCCAGCAGTGAAGCCCTGTACAATGAGCAGTTCTTC
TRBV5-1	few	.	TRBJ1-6	CASSLGSGEAPLHF	TGCGCCAGCAGCTTGGGGTCAGGGGAAGCACCCCTCCACTTT
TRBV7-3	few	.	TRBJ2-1	CASSHRTGDNEQFF	TGTGCCAGCAGCCACCGGACTGGCGACAATGAGCAGTTCTTC
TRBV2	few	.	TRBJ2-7	CASTFRGQYEQYF	TGTGCCAGCACCTTCAGAGGGCAGTACGAGCAGTACTTC
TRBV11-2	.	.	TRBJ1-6	CASSFSQGGYNSPLHF	TGTGCCAGCAGCTTCTCACAGGGCGGCTATAATTCACCCCTCCACTTT
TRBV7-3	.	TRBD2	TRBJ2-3	CASRRRGIDTDTQYF	TGTGCCAGCAGAAGGCGGGGGATTGACACAGATACGCAGTATTTT
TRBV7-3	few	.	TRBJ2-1	CASSLSGSYNEQFF	TGTGCCAGCAGCCTGTCCGGGAGTTACAATGAGCAGTTCTTC
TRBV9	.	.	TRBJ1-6	CASSVDGRLSPLHF	TGTGCCAGCAGCGTAGATGGGAGGCTCTCACCCCTCCACTTT
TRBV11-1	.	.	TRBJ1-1	CASSPDRMNTEAFF	TGTGCCAGCAGCCCCGACAGGATGAACACTGAAGCTTTCTTT
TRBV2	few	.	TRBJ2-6	CASGNSGANVLTF	TGTGCCAGTGGCAACTCTGGGGCCAACGTCCTGACTTTC
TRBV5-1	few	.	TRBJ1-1	CASSLAQGNTEAFF	TGCGCCAGCAGCTTGGCCCAGGGGAACACTGAAGCTTTCTTT
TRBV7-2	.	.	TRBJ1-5	CASSSRGVDQPQHF	TGTGCCAGCAGCTCCAGGGGAGTGGATCAGCCCCAGCATTTT
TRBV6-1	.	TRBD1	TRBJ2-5	CASGTGSAAETQYF	TGTGCCAGCGGGACAGGGTCTGCGGCAGAGACCCAGTACTTC
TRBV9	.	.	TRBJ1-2	CASSVAAGLNYGYTF	TGTGCCAGCAGCGTAGCGGCAGGTCTTAACTATGGCTACACCTTC
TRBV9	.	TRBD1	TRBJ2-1	CASSQTGTGDLNEQFF	TGTGCCAGCAGTCAAACGGGAACAGGGGATCTCAATGAGCAGTTCTTC
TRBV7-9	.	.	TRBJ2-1	CASSLGRAPNNEQFF	TGTGCCAGCAGCTTAGGGCGGGCTCCCAACAATGAGCAGTTCTTC
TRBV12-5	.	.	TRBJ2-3	CASGLGSTGGTDTQYF	TGTGCTAGTGGTCTTGGGTCTACAGGAGGCACAGATACGCAGTATTTT
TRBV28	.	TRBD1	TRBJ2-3	CASSLGAGGTQYF	TGTGCCAGCAGTTTAGGGGCAGGGGGTACGCAGTATTTT
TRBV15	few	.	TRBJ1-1	CATSRDGGGPEAFF	TGTGCCACCAGCAGAGATGGCGGCGGCCCTGAAGCTTTCTTT
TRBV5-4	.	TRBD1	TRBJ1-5	CASSGDRGPLNQPQHF	TGTGCCAGCAGCGGAGACAGGGGGCCACTCAATCAGCCCCAGCATTTT
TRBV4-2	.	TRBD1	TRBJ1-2	CASSLSTGGNGYTF	TGTGCCAGCAGCCTATCGACAGGGGGGAATGGCTACACCTTC
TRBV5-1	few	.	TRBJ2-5	CASSLPPQETQYF	TGCGCCAGCAGCTTGCCACCCCAGGAGACCCAGTACTTC
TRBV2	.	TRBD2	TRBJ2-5	CASSGGAGRQETQYF	TGTGCCAGCAGTGGGGGAGCGGGGAGGCAAGAGACCCAGTACTTC
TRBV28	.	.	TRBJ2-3	CASSMPRMDTQYF	TGTGCCAGCAGTATGCCGAGAATGGATACGCAGTATTTT
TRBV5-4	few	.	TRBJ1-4	CASSLGTEMGEKLFF	TGTGCCAGCAGCTTGGGGACAGAAATGGGTGAAAAACTGTTTTTT
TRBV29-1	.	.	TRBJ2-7	CSVATFDEQYF	TGCAGCGTCGCCACATTCGACGAGCAGTACTTC
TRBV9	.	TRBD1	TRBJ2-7	CASSQEDRGRDEQYF	TGTGCCAGCAGCCAAGAAGACAGGGGCAGGGACGAGCAGTACTTC
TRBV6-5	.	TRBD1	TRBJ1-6	CAIREDRNSPLHF	TGTGCCATCAGGGAGGACAGGAATTCACCCCTCCACTTT
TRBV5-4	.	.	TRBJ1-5	CASSLDRDQPQHF	TGTGCCAGCAGCTTGGACAGGGATCAGCCCCAGCATTTT